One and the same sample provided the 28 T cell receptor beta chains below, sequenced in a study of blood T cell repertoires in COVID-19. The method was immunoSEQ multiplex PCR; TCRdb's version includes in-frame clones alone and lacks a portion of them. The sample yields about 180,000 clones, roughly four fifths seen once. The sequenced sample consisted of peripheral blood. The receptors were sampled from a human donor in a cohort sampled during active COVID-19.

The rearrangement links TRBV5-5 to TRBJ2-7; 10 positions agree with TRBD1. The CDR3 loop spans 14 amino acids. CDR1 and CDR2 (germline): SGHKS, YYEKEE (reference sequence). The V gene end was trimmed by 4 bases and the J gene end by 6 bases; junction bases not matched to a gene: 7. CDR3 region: CASSGTGDLLEQYF. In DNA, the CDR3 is TGTGCCAGCAGCGGGACAGGGGACCTTCTCGAGCAGTACTTC.

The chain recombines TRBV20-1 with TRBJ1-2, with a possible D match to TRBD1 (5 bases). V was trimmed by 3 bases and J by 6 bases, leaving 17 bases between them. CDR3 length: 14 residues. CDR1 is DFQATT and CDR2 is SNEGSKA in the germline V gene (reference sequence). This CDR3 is CSASGFGGVDGYTF. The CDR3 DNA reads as TGCAGTGCTAGTGGGTTCGGGGGAGTGGATGGCTACACCTTC.

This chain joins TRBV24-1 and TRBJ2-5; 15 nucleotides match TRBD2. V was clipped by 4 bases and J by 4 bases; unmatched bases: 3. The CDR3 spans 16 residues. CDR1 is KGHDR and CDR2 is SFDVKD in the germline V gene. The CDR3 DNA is TGTGCCACCAGTGACCTGGGACTAGCGGGAGGAGAGACCCAGTACTTC. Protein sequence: CATSDLGLAGGETQYF.

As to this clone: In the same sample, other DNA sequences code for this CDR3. As DNA, the CDR3 is TGTGCCAGCAGCCTCGGGACAGGGGGCTACGAGCAGTACTTC. Translating it yields CASSLGTGGYEQYF. V usage is TRBV11-1 and J usage is TRBJ2-7; 11 positions agree with TRBD1. The CDR3 consists of 14 residues. The V and J ends lost 5 bases and 3 bases, in that order; junction bases with no gene match: 3. Germline lookup yields CDR1 SGHAT and CDR2 FQDESV (reference sequence). Full variable domain (outside the CDR3, taken from reference TRBV11-1 and TRBJ2-7): EAEVAQSPRYKITEKSQAVAFWCDPISGHATLYWYRQILGQGPELLVQFQDESVVDDSQLPKDRFSAERLKGVDSTLKIQPAELGDSAMYLCASSLGTGGYEQYFGPGTRLTVT.

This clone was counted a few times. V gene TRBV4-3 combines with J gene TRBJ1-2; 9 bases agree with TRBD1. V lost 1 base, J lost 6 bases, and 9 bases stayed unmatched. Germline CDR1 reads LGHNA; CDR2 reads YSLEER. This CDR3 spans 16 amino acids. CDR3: CASSQVDRGSGDGYTF. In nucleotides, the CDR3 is TGCGCCAGCAGCCAAGTGGACAGGGGTTCGGGTGATGGCTACACCTTC.

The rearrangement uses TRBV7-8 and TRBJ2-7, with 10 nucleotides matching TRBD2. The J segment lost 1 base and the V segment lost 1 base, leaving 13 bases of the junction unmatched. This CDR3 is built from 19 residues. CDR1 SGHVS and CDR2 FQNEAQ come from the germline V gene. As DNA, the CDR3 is TGTGCCAGCAGCTTAGTGGGGGGGATCCTAGCGGGAGTTTCCTACGAGCAGTACTTC. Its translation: CASSLVGGILAGVSYEQYF. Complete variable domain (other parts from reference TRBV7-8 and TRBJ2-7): GAGVSQSPRYKVAKRGQDVALRCDPISGHVSLFWYQQALGQGPEFLTYFQNEAQLDKSGLPSDRFFAERPEGSVSTLKIQRTQQEDSAVYLCASSLVGGILAGVSYEQYFGPGTRLTVT.

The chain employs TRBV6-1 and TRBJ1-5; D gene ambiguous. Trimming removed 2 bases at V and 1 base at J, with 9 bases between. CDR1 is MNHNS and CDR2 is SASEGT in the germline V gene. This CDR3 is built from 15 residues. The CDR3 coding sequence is TGTGCCAGCAGTGAACAACTAGGGAGCAATCAGCCCCAGCATTTT. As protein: CASSEQLGSNQPQHF.

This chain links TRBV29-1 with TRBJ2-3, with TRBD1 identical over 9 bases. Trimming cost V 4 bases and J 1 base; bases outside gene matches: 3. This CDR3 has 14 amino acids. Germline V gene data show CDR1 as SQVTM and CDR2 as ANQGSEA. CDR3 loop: CSVGRDRGTDTQYF. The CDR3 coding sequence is TGCAGCGTTGGAAGGGACAGGGGCACAGATACGCAGTATTTT.

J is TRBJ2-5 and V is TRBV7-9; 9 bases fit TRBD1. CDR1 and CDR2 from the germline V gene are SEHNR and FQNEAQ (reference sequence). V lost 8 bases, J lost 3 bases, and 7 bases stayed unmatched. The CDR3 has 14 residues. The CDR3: CASGIGTGKETQYF. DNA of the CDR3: TGTGCCAGCGGTATTGGGACAGGGAAAGAGACCCAGTACTTC. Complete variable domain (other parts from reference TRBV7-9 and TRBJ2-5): DTGVSQNPRHKITKRGQNVTFRCDPISEHNRLYWYRQTLGQGPEFLTYFQNEAQLEKSRLLSDRFSAERPKGSFSTLEIQRTEQGDSAMYLCASGIGTGKETQYFGPGTRLLVL.

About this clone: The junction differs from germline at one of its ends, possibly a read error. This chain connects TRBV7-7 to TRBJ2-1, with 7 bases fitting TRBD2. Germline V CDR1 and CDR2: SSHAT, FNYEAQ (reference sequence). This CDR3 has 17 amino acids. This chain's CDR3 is CASSPHLTSYTYNEQFF. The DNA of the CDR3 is TGTGCTAGCAGCCCTCACCTGACTAGCTATACCTACAATGAGCAGTTCTTC.

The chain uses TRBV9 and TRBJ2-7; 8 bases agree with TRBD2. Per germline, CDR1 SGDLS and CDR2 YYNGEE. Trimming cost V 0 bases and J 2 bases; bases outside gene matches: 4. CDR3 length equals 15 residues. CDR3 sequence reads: CASSVAGRAPYEQYF. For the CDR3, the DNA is TGTGCCAGCAGCGTAGCCGGGAGGGCCCCCTACGAGCAGTACTTC.

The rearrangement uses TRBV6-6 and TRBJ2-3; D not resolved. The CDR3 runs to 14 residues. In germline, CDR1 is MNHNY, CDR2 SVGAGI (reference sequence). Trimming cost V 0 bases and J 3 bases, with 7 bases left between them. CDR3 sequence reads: CASSYSEWTDTQYF. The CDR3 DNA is TGTGCCAGCAGTTACTCGGAGTGGACAGATACGCAGTATTTT.

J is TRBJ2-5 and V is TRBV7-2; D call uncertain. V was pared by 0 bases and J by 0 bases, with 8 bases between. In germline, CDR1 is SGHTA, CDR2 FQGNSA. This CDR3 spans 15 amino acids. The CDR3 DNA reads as TGTGCCAGCAGCTTAGCGGGCCTAAACCAAGAGACCCAGTACTTC. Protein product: CASSLAGLNQETQYF.

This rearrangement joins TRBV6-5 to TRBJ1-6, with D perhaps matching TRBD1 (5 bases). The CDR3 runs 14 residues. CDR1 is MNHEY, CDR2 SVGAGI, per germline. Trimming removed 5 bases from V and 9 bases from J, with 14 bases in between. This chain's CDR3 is CASSPPQRGSPLHF. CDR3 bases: TGTGCCAGCAGTCCGCCCCAAAGGGGTTCACCCCTCCACTTT.

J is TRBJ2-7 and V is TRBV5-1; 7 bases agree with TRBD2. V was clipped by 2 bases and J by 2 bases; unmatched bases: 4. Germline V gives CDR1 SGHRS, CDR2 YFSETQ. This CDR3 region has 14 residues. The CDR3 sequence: CASSLSGAPYEQYF. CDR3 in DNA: TGCGCCAGCAGCTTAAGCGGGGCCCCCTACGAGCAGTACTTC.

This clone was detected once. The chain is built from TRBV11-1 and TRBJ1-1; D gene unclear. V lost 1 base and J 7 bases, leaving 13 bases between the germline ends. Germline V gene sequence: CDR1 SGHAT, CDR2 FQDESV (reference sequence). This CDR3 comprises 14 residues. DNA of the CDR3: TGTGCCAGCAGCTTAGGGCCGGGTGGGAGTGAAGCTTTCTTT. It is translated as CASSLGPGGSEAFF.

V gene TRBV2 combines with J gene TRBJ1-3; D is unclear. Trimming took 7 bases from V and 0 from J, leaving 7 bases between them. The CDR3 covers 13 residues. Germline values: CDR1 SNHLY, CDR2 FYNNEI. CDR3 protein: CASKEYSGNTIYF. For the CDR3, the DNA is TGTGCCAGCAAGGAGTACTCTGGAAACACCATATATTTT.

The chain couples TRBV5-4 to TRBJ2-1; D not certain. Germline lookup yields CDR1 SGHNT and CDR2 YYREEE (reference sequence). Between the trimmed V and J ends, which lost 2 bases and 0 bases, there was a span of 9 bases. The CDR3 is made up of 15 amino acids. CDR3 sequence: CASSLDWSSYNEQFF. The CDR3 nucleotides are TGTGCCAGCAGCTTAGACTGGAGCTCCTACAATGAGCAGTTCTTC.

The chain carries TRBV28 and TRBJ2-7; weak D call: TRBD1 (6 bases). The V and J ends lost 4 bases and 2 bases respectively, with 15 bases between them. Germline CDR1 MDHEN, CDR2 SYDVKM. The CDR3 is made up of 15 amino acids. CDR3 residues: CASSSQGVAAYEQYF. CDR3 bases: TGTGCCAGCAGTTCACAGGGTGTTGCCGCCTACGAGCAGTACTTC.

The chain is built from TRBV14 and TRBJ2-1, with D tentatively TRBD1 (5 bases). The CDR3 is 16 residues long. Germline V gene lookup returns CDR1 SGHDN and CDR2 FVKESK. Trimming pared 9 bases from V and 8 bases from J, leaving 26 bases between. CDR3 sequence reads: CASYQRRAGKTDEQFF. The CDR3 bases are TGTGCCAGTTATCAACGTCGGGCAGGGAAAACCGATGAGCAGTTCTTC.

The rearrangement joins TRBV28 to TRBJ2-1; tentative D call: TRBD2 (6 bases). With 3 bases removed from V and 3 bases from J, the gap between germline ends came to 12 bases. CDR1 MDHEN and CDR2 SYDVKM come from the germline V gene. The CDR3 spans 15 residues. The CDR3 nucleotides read TGTGCCAGCAGTTTCGCTAGCGAGGTCTACAATGAGCAGTTCTTC. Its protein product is CASSFASEVYNEQFF.

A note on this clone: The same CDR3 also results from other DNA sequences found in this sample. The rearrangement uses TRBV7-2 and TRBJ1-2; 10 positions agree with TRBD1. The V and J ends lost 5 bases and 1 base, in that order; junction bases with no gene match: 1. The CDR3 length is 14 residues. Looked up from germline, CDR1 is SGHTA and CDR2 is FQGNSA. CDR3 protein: CASSRDRGNYGYTF. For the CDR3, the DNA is TGTGCCAGCAGCAGGGACAGGGGTAACTATGGCTACACCTTC.

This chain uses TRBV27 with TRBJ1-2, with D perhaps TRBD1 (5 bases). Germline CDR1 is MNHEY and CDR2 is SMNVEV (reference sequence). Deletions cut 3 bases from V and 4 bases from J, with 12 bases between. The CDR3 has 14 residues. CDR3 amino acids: CASSFGGGFYGYTF. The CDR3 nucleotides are TGTGCCAGCAGTTTTGGGGGGGGATTCTATGGCTACACCTTC.

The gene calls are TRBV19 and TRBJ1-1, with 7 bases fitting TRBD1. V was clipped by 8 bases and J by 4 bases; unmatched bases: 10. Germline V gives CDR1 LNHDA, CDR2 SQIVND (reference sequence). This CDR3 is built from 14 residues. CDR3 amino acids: CASHRRGRGTEAFF. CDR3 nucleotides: TGTGCCAGTCATAGAAGGGGGCGCGGCACTGAAGCTTTCTTT.

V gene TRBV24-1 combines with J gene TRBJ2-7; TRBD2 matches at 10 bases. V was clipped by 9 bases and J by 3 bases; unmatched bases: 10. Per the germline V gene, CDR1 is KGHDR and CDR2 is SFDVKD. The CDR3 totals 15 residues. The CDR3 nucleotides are TGTGCCACCGCGGGTCCGGGACTAGCGCTCTACGAGCAGTACTTC. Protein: CATAGPGLALYEQYF.

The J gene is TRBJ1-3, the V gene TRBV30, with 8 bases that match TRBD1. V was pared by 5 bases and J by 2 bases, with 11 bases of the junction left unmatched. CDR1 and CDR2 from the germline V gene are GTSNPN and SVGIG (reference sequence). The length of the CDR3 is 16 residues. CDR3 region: CAWSAAVQGAGNTIYF. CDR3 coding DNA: TGTGCCTGGTCAGCGGCGGTACAGGGGGCTGGAAACACCATATATTTT.

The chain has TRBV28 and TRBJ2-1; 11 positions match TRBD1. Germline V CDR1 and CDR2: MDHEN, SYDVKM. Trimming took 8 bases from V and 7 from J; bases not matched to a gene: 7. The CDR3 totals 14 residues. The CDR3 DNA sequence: TGTGCCAGCTTGAGGGGGACAGGGGGGAATGAGCAGTTCTTC. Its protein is CASLRGTGGNEQFF.

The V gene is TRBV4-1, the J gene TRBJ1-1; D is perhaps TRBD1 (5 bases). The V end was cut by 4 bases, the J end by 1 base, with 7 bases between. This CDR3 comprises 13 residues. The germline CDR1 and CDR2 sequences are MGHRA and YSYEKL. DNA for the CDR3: TGCGCCAGCAGCCGAGACAGGAACACTGAAGCTTTCTTT. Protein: CASSRDRNTEAFF.